A single sample is the source of the 17 T cell receptor beta chains below, sequenced in a study of neoadjuvant nivolumab and ipilimumab in lung cancer (dated by TCRdb to about 2020). The sample's time point label is to be understood as: pretherapy, before neoadjuvant immune checkpoint inhibitors. Library generation was performed with the immunoSEQ multiplex PCR assay. TCRdb took over this immuneACCESS table, retaining in-frame rearrangements with V and J assigned. Such tables are incomplete; in checked studies, under half of the missing clones stem from an unresolved V gene, and the remainder is unexplained. Here the sample has about 38,000 clones; roughly nine tenths occur a single time. The leading ten clones occupy 2.5% to 4% of the sample. This material consisted of peripheral blood, taken before neoadjuvant nivolumab, alone or with ipilimumab. Receptor source: an adult with non-small cell lung cancer.

The CDR3 loop is CASSPGGARSWFNHEQYF. The CDR3 nucleotides read TGCGCCAGCAGCCCAGGCGGGGCCCGCTCGTGGTTTAACCACGAGCAGTACTTC. The rearrangement joins TRBV4-1 to TRBJ2-7, with D maybe TRBD2 (6 bases). The CDR3 has 18 residues. Looked up from germline, CDR1 is MGHRA and CDR2 is YSYEKL. V was shortened by 4 bases and J by 5 bases, with 27 bases between the two germline ends.

V is TRBV27 and J is TRBJ2-1; 8 bases fit TRBD1. There are 14 residues in the CDR3. Germline CDR1 and CDR2: MNHEY and SMNVEV (reference sequence). With V trimmed by 3 bases and J by 10 bases, 8 bases remained unmatched. CDR3 coding DNA: TGTGCCAGCAGTTTGGGACAGGTCGACAGAGAGCAGTTCTTC. Its protein is CASSLGQVDREQFF.

The rearrangement uses TRBV7-2 and TRBJ1-5; D call uncertain. Deletions cut 2 bases from V and 5 bases from J, with 7 bases between. The CDR3 contains 13 residues. Germline V gene lookup returns CDR1 SGHTA and CDR2 FQGNSA. In nucleotides, the CDR3 is TGTGCCAGCAGCTTATCTCAATATCAGCCCCAGCATTTT. Its protein product is CASSLSQYQPQHF.

This chain links TRBV2 with TRBJ2-7; 7 bases match TRBD2. The CDR3 length is 15 residues. Germline assignment: CDR1 SNHLY and CDR2 FYNNEI. V lost 6 bases to trimming and J lost 0 bases; unmatched junction nucleotides: 8. DNA of the CDR3: TGTGCCAGCAGGTACCTACCGGGGGGCTCCTACGAGCAGTACTTC. This translates into CASRYLPGGSYEQYF.

As DNA, the CDR3 is TGTGCCAGCAGTGGGACAGGCTTACGGCCCCAGCATTTT. Translated: CASSGTGLRPQHF. The rearrangement joins TRBV25-1 to TRBJ1-5, with 7 bases that match TRBD1. The V segment lost 4 bases and the J segment 9 bases; nucleotides outside the gene matches: 6. This CDR3 spans 13 amino acids. Germline CDR1 MGHDK, CDR2 SYGVNS.

The chain uses TRBV6-1 and TRBJ1-2; D may be TRBD1 (6 bases). The V and J ends lost 2 bases and 8 bases respectively, with 18 bases between them. CDR1 is MNHNS, CDR2 SASEGT, per germline. The length of the CDR3 is 15 residues. The DNA for the CDR3 is TGTGCCAGCAGTGAACAGGGGACCCCATATGACGGCTACACCTTC. It encodes CASSEQGTPYDGYTF.

The rearrangement links TRBV9 to TRBJ2-6; D is uncertain. Germline V gene lookup returns CDR1 SGDLS and CDR2 YYNGEE. V lost 3 bases and J lost 1, with 14 bases in between. The CDR3 has 17 amino acids. The CDR3 DNA follows: TGTGCCAGCAGCGGAAACCCCTTTGGGTCTGGGGCCAACGTCCTGACTTTC. This translates into CASSGNPFGSGANVLTF.

This chain links TRBV7-6 with TRBJ2-3, with D possibly being TRBD2 (5 bases). From germline, CDR1 is SGHVS and CDR2 FNYEAQ. Between the trimmed V and J ends, which lost 5 bases and 2 bases, there was a span of 14 bases. The CDR3 runs to 15 residues. CDR3 in DNA: TGTGCCAGCAGCCGCAGCGGCCCCCTCACAGATACGCAGTATTTT. This codes for CASSRSGPLTDTQYF.

This chain links TRBV7-6 with TRBJ2-6; D remains ambiguous. Germline V gene data show CDR1 as SGHVS and CDR2 as FNYEAQ. V was cut by 5 bases and J by 0 bases, with 11 bases left in between. The CDR3 loop spans 16 amino acids. The CDR3 bases are TGTGCCAGCAGCCAGGACGGAAGCTCTGGGGCCAACGTCCTGACTTTC. Its translation: CASSQDGSSGANVLTF.

The rearrangement links TRBV7-9 to TRBJ1-1; unclear D gene. Trimming shortened V by 3 bases and J by 4 bases, and 15 bases separated the two germline ends. CDR1 and CDR2 from the germline V gene are SEHNR and FQNEAQ (reference sequence). The CDR3 totals 15 residues. The CDR3 region has the DNA TGTGCCAGCAGCTTCGACGCGATTGGGAGCACTGAAGCTTTCTTT. Translating gives CASSFDAIGSTEAFF. The full variable domain, its missing parts supplied by reference TRBV7-9 and TRBJ1-1, is DTGVSQNPRHKITKRGQNVTFRCDPISEHNRLYWYRQTLGQGPEFLTYFQNEAQLEKSRLLSDRFSAERPKGSFSTLEIQRTEQGDSAMYLCASSFDAIGSTEAFFGQGTRLTVV.

The chain recombines TRBV9 with TRBJ1-2; tentatively, D is TRBD1 (6 bases). CDR1 SGDLS and CDR2 YYNGEE come from the germline V gene. Trimming shortened V by 7 bases and J by 0 bases, and 16 bases separated the two germline ends. This CDR3 contains 15 residues. CDR3 region: CASVARDNANYGYTF. The CDR3 DNA reads as TGTGCCAGCGTGGCCCGGGACAACGCTAACTATGGCTACACCTTC. The whole variable domain, remainder taken from reference TRBV9 and TRBJ1-2, is DSGVTQTPKHLITATGQRVTLRCSPRSGDLSVYWYQQSLDQGLQFLIQYYNGEERAKGNILERFSAQQFPDLHSELNLSSLELGDSALYFCASVARDNANYGYTFGSGTRLTVV.

V gene TRBV2 combines with J gene TRBJ2-1, with 8 bases lining up with TRBD2. Germline loops: CDR1 SNHLY, CDR2 FYNNEI. This CDR3 comprises 15 residues. With V trimmed by 3 bases and J by 6 bases, 7 bases remained unmatched. The CDR3 sequence is CASSDFRAGGNEQFF. DNA of the CDR3: TGTGCCAGCAGTGATTTCAGGGCGGGGGGCAATGAGCAGTTCTTC.

The chain uses TRBV14 and TRBJ1-2, with a possible D match to TRBD1 (5 bases). Germline loops: CDR1 SGHDN, CDR2 FVKESK. This CDR3 has 16 residues. Between the trimmed V and J ends, which lost 0 bases and 0 bases, there was a span of 11 bases. In DNA form, the CDR3 reads TGTGCCAGCAGCCAAGATGGGGGGTTCGCTAACTATGGCTACACCTTC. This codes for CASSQDGGFANYGYTF.

This chain uses TRBV5-1 with TRBJ1-3, with TRBD1 as a possible D gene (6 bases). Germline CDR1 SGHRS, CDR2 YFSETQ. Deletions cut 7 bases from V and 0 bases from J, with 11 bases between. The CDR3 is 14 residues long. The CDR3 here is CASSTGPSGNTIYF. The CDR3 DNA follows: TGCGCCAGCTCTACAGGGCCCTCTGGAAACACCATATATTTT.

CDR3 in DNA: TGTGCCAGCAGCTTAGGAGGGGGCGAAATGTACGAGCAGTACTTC. Translation: CASSLGGGEMYEQYF. The rearrangement uses TRBV7-2 and TRBJ2-7, with 7 bases fitting TRBD1. Germline assignment: CDR1 SGHTA and CDR2 FQGNSA. CDR3 size: 15 residues. The V gene end was trimmed by 1 base and the J gene end by 4 bases; junction bases not matched to a gene: 7.

This chain connects TRBV30 to TRBJ2-7; 15 bases are shared with TRBD2. Trimming at V came to 0 bases and at J to 5 bases, leaving 5 bases not matched to a gene. Germline V lookup: CDR1 GTSNPN, CDR2 SVGIG (reference sequence). This CDR3 spans 16 amino acids. The CDR3 sequence: CAWSVPGLAGGNEQYF. The CDR3 nucleotides read TGTGCCTGGAGTGTACCGGGACTAGCGGGAGGCAACGAGCAGTACTTC. The variable domain in full, completed from reference TRBV30 and TRBJ2-7, reads SQTIHQWPATLVQPVGSPLSLECTVEGTSNPNLYWYRQAAGRGLQLLFYSVGIGQISSEVPQNLSASRPQDRQFILSSKKLLLSDSGFYLCAWSVPGLAGGNEQYFGPGTRLTVT.

The gene calls are TRBV27 and TRBJ2-1, with TRBD2 as a possible D gene (6 bases). The CDR3 totals 13 residues. Trimming took 5 bases from V and 6 from J, leaving 11 bases between them. Germline-derived CDR1 and CDR2 are MNHEY and SMNVEV (reference sequence). Written as DNA, the CDR3 is TGTGCCAGCAGTCTAGCGCGAGGCAATGAGCAGTTCTTC. It codes for CASSLARGNEQFF.